These 32 T cell receptor beta chains were all obtained from the same sample, sequenced in a study of blood T cells in healthy people across ages. Primed by a sample-barcoded 5' primer and a J-beta primer mix, a second PCR proceeded for roughly 7 to 12 cycles. TCRdb recomputed calls from the 5' RACE reads with MiXCR, one row per CDR3 protein. Of 540,000 or so distinct CDR3 sequences in the sample, less than 60% were seen once. The sample taken for sequencing was blood. The receptors shown here come from an elderly man in good health.

V gene TRBV7-9 combines with J gene TRBJ1-2, with D unclear. The germline V and J ends were trimmed by 1 base and 0 bases, with 6 bases remaining between them. Per germline, CDR1 SEHNR and CDR2 FQNEAQ (reference sequence). CDR3 length equals 14 residues. The CDR3 protein is CASSLVRPNYGYTF. The CDR3 bases are TGTGCCAGCAGCTTAGTCCGACCTAACTATGGCTACACCTTC.

V is TRBV4-2 and J is TRBJ2-1; D remains unclear. CDR3 size: 15 residues. The germline CDR1 and CDR2 sequences are LGHNA and YNFKEQ. The germline V and J ends were trimmed by 3 bases and 5 bases, with 14 bases remaining between them. CDR3 sequence reads: CASSHGTYSHNEQFF. CDR3 coding DNA: TGTGCCAGCAGCCATGGTACTTACAGCCACAATGAGCAGTTCTTC.

Notes on this clonotype: The junction does not match germline at one end; this may be a read error. V gene TRBV7-9 combines with J gene TRBJ2-1; 9 nucleotides match TRBD2. The germline gives CDR1 SEHNR, CDR2 FQNEAQ (reference sequence). This CDR3 has 16 amino acids. CDR3 loop: CAGSLVSGGSYNEQFF. The CDR3 DNA follows: TGTGCCGGCAGCTTAGTGAGCGGGGGGTCGTACAATGAGCAGTTCTTC. Full variable domain (outside the CDR3, taken from reference TRBV7-9 and TRBJ2-1): DTGVSQNPRHKITKRGQNVTFRCDPISEHNRLYWYRQTLGQGPEFLTYFQNEAQLEKSRLLSDRFSAERPKGSFSTLEIQRTEQGDSAMYLCAGSLVSGGSYNEQFFGPGTRLTVL.

The V and J genes are TRBV7-9 and TRBJ2-3; 8 bases fit TRBD2. V gave up 1 base and J gave up 4 bases; unmatched junction bases: 7. This CDR3 has 16 residues. The V gene's germline CDR1 is SEHNR and CDR2 FQNEAQ (reference sequence). The CDR3 DNA sequence: TGTGCCAGCAGCTTAGGGCGAGCGGGGGTCGCAGATACGCAGTATTTT. This translates into CASSLGRAGVADTQYF.

This chain connects TRBV29-1 to TRBJ2-3, with 7 positions matching TRBD1. Germline CDR1 and CDR2: SQVTM and ANQGSEA. With V trimmed by 1 base and J by 4 bases, 8 bases remained unmatched. The CDR3 is made up of 15 amino acids. CDR3 DNA sequence: TGCAGCGTTGAAGGGGGACAGCCCGAGCCAGATACGCAGTATTTT. Translation: CSVEGGQPEPDTQYF.

This clonotype occurred a few times. The chain carries TRBV27 and TRBJ1-6; D possibly corresponds to TRBD1 (5 bases). V lost 9 bases to trimming and J lost 2 bases, with 14 bases between them. Germline assignment: CDR1 MNHEY and CDR2 SMNVEV (reference sequence). The CDR3 consists of 15 residues. The CDR3 nucleotides are TGTGCCAGTATGGGGGGAGGGACCTATAATTCACCCCTCCACTTT. Translation gives CASMGGGTYNSPLHF.

The chain links TRBV12-3 or TRBV12-4 to TRBJ1-2, with a weak D call TRBD1 (5 bases). Trimming removed 2 bases at V and 10 bases at J, with 14 bases between. This CDR3 region has 13 residues. In DNA, the CDR3 is TGTGCCAGCAGTTTAAAGGGCGGCAGGGCCTACACCTTC. Its protein is CASSLKGGRAYTF.

This clonotype was recorded a few times. The chain is built from TRBV29-1 and TRBJ2-3; the D is unclear. CDR1 is SQVTM and CDR2 is ANQGSEA in the germline V gene. The CDR3 consists of 11 residues. The V end lost 8 bases, the J end lost 3 bases, and 9 bases lay between the germline ends. CDR3 sequence reads: CSLQRTDTQYF. The CDR3 bases are TGCAGCTTGCAAAGAACAGATACGCAGTATTTT.

As for this clonotype: Sequence at one end of the junction differs from germline and may be a read error. The gene calls are TRBV2 and TRBJ2-1; unclear D gene. The germline gives CDR1 SNHLY, CDR2 FYNNEI. The CDR3 spans 12 residues. The CDR3 reads CASSPDMNAQFF. In DNA form, the CDR3 reads TGTGCCAGCAGTCCTGACATGAATGCGCAGTTCTTC.

This clonotype was seen only a few times. This chain connects TRBV2 to TRBJ2-5; 8 nucleotides match TRBD1. Germline CDR1 reads SNHLY; CDR2 reads FYNNEI. The CDR3 covers 13 residues. Trimming removed 7 bases from V and 11 bases from J; junction bases left unmatched: 12. CDR3 in amino acids: CASNPTGAWEQYF. CDR3 coding DNA: TGTGCCAGCAACCCGACAGGGGCATGGGAGCAGTACTTC.

This chain joins TRBV4-3 and TRBJ1-1; D might be TRBD1 (5 bases). The CDR3 consists of 13 residues. V was trimmed by 5 bases and J by 4 bases, leaving 11 bases between them. The germline V gene encodes CDR1 LGHNA and CDR2 YSLEER. The DNA for the CDR3 is TGCGCCAGCAGCAGGGAAGGGGTCACTGAAGCTTTCTTT. Translated: CASSREGVTEAFF.

The chain is built from TRBV29-1 and TRBJ2-1; D call uncertain. The J call may be incorrect, as the DNA end agrees better with TRBJ2-7. The germline gives CDR1 SQVTM, CDR2 ANQGSEA. The length of the CDR3 is 12 residues. CDR3 protein: CSVEPTYNEQYF. The CDR3 nucleotides read TGCAGCGTTGAGCCAACATACAATGAGCAGTACTTC.

A few counts support this clonotype. The chain's CDR3 is CASSQDVIQYNSPLHF. The CDR3 DNA reads TGCGCCAGCAGCCAAGATGTGATACAGTATAATTCACCCCTCCACTTT. The rearrangement links TRBV4-3 to TRBJ1-6; no reliable D call. Germline V gene sequence: CDR1 LGHNA, CDR2 YSLEER. Trimming removed 0 bases from V and 4 bases from J, with 10 bases in between. CDR3 size: 16 residues.

This clonotype was seen at least ten times. The J gene is TRBJ2-3, the V gene TRBV6-6; possible D gene TRBD1, 5 bases. This CDR3 spans 17 amino acids. Germline V lookup: CDR1 MNHNY, CDR2 SVGAGI (reference sequence). Trimming stripped 6 bases from V and 2 bases from J, with 21 bases between. CDR3 bases: TGTGCCAGCAGCTCCGGCAGGGCGGACAAGCACACAGATACGCAGTATTTT. Its translation: CASSSGRADKHTDTQYF.

This chain joins TRBV28 and TRBJ1-5, with 7 nucleotides matching TRBD1. With 5 bases clipped from V and 5 bases from J, the junction kept 9 bases outside the gene matches. The CDR3 runs to 15 residues. CDR1 and CDR2 from the germline V gene are MDHEN and SYDVKM. The CDR3 region is CASSLITGDYQPQHF. DNA of the CDR3: TGTGCCAGCAGTCTCATAACAGGGGACTATCAGCCCCAGCATTTT.

Concerning this clonotype itself: A much larger clonotype is one base distant, so this may be a read error. V is TRBV11-2 and J is TRBJ2-1; TRBD2 aligns across 13 bases. V shed 3 bases, J shed 10 bases, and the junction held 3 bases outside the gene matches. The CDR3 covers 14 residues. The germline V gene encodes CDR1 SGHAT and CDR2 FQNNGV. Here the CDR3 reads CASSFGTSGAEQFF. The CDR3 DNA is TGTGCCAGCAGCTTCGGGACTAGCGGGGCGGAGCAGTTCTTC.

This clonotype was seen more than once but under ten times. V and J are TRBV29-1 and TRBJ2-3; weak D call: TRBD2 (5 bases). The V gene's germline CDR1 is SQVTM and CDR2 ANQGSEA. The CDR3 totals 13 residues. V dropped 4 bases and J dropped 3 bases, with 11 bases sitting between them. CDR3 residues: CSVAYGMTDTQYF. The CDR3 DNA sequence: TGCAGCGTTGCTTACGGGATGACAGATACGCAGTATTTT.

The gene calls are TRBV7-2 and TRBJ2-5; no clear D gene. Trimming shortened V by 2 bases and J by 2 bases, and 9 bases separated the two germline ends. The CDR3 extends over 14 amino acids. The V gene's germline CDR1 is SGHTA and CDR2 FQGNSA. In DNA, the CDR3 is TGTGCCAGCAGCTTAAATGGCTTACAAGAGACCCAGTACTTC. Translated: CASSLNGLQETQYF.

The rearrangement uses TRBV28 and TRBJ1-5, with 7 bases aligning to TRBD1. With V trimmed by 7 bases and J by 4 bases, 10 bases remained unmatched. The CDR3 covers 15 residues. Germline V gene data show CDR1 as MDHEN and CDR2 as SYDVKM. The CDR3 here is CASTPGDRTNQPQHF. As DNA, the CDR3 is TGTGCCAGCACCCCAGGGGACAGAACTAATCAGCCCCAGCATTTT.

V gene TRBV28 combines with J gene TRBJ2-5; perhaps TRBD1 as D (5 bases). Germline V lookup: CDR1 MDHEN, CDR2 SYDVKM. V was trimmed by 5 bases and J by 7 bases, leaving 14 bases between them. This CDR3 comprises 13 residues. DNA of the CDR3: TGTGCCAGCAGTCACTCGACCCAGGGGACCCAGTACTTC. Protein product: CASSHSTQGTQYF.

This clonotype has only a few counts. V gene TRBV12-3 or TRBV12-4 combines with J gene TRBJ2-3; 8 nucleotides match TRBD2. Trimming took 6 bases from V and 3 from J; bases not matched to a gene: 11. This CDR3 comprises 16 residues. The CDR3 sequence is CASSPLADEPTDTQYF. CDR3 bases: TGTGCCAGCAGCCCACTAGCGGACGAGCCTACAGATACGCAGTATTTT.

The rearrangement joins TRBV10-3 to TRBJ2-3; 10 positions match TRBD2. The CDR3 totals 15 residues. V trimming: 5 bases; J trimming: 1 base; junction bases outside the gene matches: 3. Germline loops: CDR1 ENHRY, CDR2 SYGVKD. The CDR3 DNA reads TGTGCCATCAGTAAGCGGGAGGGCCGCACAGATACGCAGTATTTT. This sequence encodes CAISKREGRTDTQYF.

A remark on this clonotype: Relative to the germline gene, one junction end is altered; a read error may explain this. This chain connects TRBV7-2 to TRBJ1-5, with D possibly matching TRBD1 (5 bases). The germline gives CDR1 SGHTA, CDR2 FQGNSA. The length of the CDR3 is 15 residues. CDR3: CASSFRGLSSQPQHF. The CDR3 DNA follows: TGTGCCAGCAGCTTTCGGGGGTTGAGCAGTCAGCCCCAGCATTTT.

This clonotype was detected only a few times. This chain links TRBV6-6 with TRBJ2-2, with TRBD2 identical over 7 bases. Per the germline V gene, CDR1 is MNHNY and CDR2 is SVGAGI (reference sequence). The trim removed 5 bases at V and 0 bases at J, leaving 6 bases unmatched. This CDR3 is built from 16 residues. As DNA, the CDR3 is TGTGCCAGCAGTCTCCCGCGGGGGTCGAACACCGGGGAGCTGTTTTTT. As protein: CASSLPRGSNTGELFF.

This clonotype occurred a few times. The chain carries TRBV7-9 and TRBJ1-2; 12 bases agree with TRBD1. This CDR3 is 16 amino acids long. V shed 4 bases, J shed 8 bases, and the junction held 11 bases outside the gene matches. In germline, CDR1 is SEHNR, CDR2 FQNEAQ (reference sequence). In DNA, the CDR3 is TGTGCCAGCAGCTCCGGGCCGGGGACAGGGGGCAAAGGCTACACCTTC. It translates to CASSSGPGTGGKGYTF.

There are many counts of this clonotype. The chain employs TRBV29-1 and TRBJ2-5; TRBD1 might be the D (5 bases). The ends were cut back, 4 bases at V and 4 bases at J, with 13 bases in the middle. The germline gives CDR1 SQVTM, CDR2 ANQGSEA. CDR3 size: 13 residues. The CDR3 DNA reads as TGCAGCGTTGGATCAGGGCTGTCAGAGACCCAGTACTTC. Amino acids: CSVGSGLSETQYF.

The V call is TRBV20-1, the J call TRBJ2-7; 7 nucleotides line up with TRBD1. Per germline, CDR1 DFQATT and CDR2 SNEGSKA (reference sequence). The CDR3 loop spans 15 amino acids. V dropped 0 bases and J dropped 2; count of bases not matched to a gene: 7. In DNA, the CDR3 is TGCAGTGCTAGAGATCCATGGGACAGTCCCTACGAGCAGTACTTC. The encoded protein is CSARDPWDSPYEQYF.

This clonotype has more than one count but fewer than ten. The CDR3 nucleotides read TGTGCCAGCAGTGAACTACCGAACACCGGGGAGCTGTTTTTT. Encoded protein: CASSELPNTGELFF. The genes are TRBV2 and TRBJ2-2; D is uncertain. V lost 2 bases to trimming and J lost 0 bases, with 4 bases between them. The CDR3 is 14 residues long. Germline-derived CDR1 and CDR2 are SNHLY and FYNNEI. Looking up the rest from reference TRBV2 and TRBJ2-2 gives the full variable domain: EPEVTQTPSHQVTQMGQEVILRCVPISNHLYFYWYRQILGQKVEFLVSFYNNEISEKSEIFDDQFSVERPDGSNFTLKIRSTKLEDSAMYFCASSELPNTGELFFGEGSRLTVL.

The chain links TRBV29-1 to TRBJ2-1; no firm D call. Between the trimmed V and J ends, which lost 2 bases and 7 bases, there was a span of 3 bases. The germline gives CDR1 SQVTM, CDR2 ANQGSEA. The CDR3 covers 10 residues. The CDR3 sequence is CSVEWNEQFF. The CDR3 DNA reads as TGCAGCGTTGAATGGAATGAGCAGTTCTTC.

This clonotype appeared once. The gene calls are TRBV20-1 and TRBJ2-7, with D hard to call. Germline loops: CDR1 DFQATT, CDR2 SNEGSKA (reference sequence). The length of the CDR3 is 12 residues. V was shortened by 7 bases and J by 7 bases, with 17 bases between the two germline ends. The CDR3 loop reads CSVKRPNNEQYF. For the CDR3, the DNA is TGCAGTGTCAAAAGACCAAACAATGAGCAGTACTTC.

The rearrangement joins TRBV4-1 to TRBJ1-2; a possible D gene is TRBD1 (6 bases). CDR1 is MGHRA and CDR2 is YSYEKL in the germline V gene. With 1 base removed from V and 7 bases from J, the gap between germline ends came to 16 bases. This CDR3 is built from 15 residues. CDR3 coding DNA: TGCGCCAGCAGCCAAGGTGGGACACCCAATGGTGGCTACACCTTC. This encodes CASSQGGTPNGGYTF.

At least ten counts were recorded for this clonotype. With a much larger clone just one base away, this may be a read error. The chain combines TRBV6-5 with TRBJ1-2, with TRBD1 as a possible D gene (6 bases). Germline lookup yields CDR1 MNHEY and CDR2 SVGAGI. CDR3 length: 14 amino acids. V shed 6 bases and J shed 7 bases, with 18 bases lying between them. The CDR3 is CASSATDSYRGYTF. CDR3 DNA sequence: TGTGCCAGCAGCGCCACGGACAGCTATCGTGGCTACACCTTC.